The T cell receptor beta chain described here comes from a study of shared clonotypes between healthy human individuals. The study's findings and limits: Shared clonotypes across all four donors exceeded non-shared ones in generation probability. Sequencing depth was predicted to influence how clonotypes are shared among donors. The genetic and exposure-history diversity represented was limited by few donors.

V shed 5 bases, J shed 5 bases, and the junction held 8 bases outside the gene matches. CDR1 MNHNY and CDR2 SVGAGI come from the germline V gene (reference sequence). The CDR3 has 14 residues. Worth noting for this clone: Its antigen remains unknown.

200 to 250 ng DNA, 25,000 to 30,000 T cell genomes, went into each sorted-subset replicate PCR. Only in-frame clones appear in the TCRdb table, and some are missing; sequencing was by immunoSEQ multiplex PCR. The sample holds about 1.1 million clones, around 82% seen once. The receptor's source is a young man in good health. Some clones in this sample may be carry-over from other donors' samples. The specimen sequenced was memory CD4+ T cells from PBMCs. Subset indicated: CD45RA-negative fraction. The V call is TRBV6-6, the J call TRBJ2-7, with 8 positions matching TRBD1. This CDR3 is CASSAQGGMDEQYF. The CDR3 region has the DNA TGTGCCAGCAGTGCACAGGGGGGTATGGACGAGCAGTACTTC.